The T cell receptor (beta chain) under discussion was sequenced for a study of blood T cell repertoires in COVID-19. In the study overall: PBMCs, B-cell-depleted T cells, or T cells were the source of the cDNA or gDNA that made up the material.

The table came from immunoSEQ multiplex PCR; TCRdb's copy has only in-frame clones and leaves some out. The sample comprises around 68,000 clones, approximately 79% of which are singletons, and approximately 10% rests with the top ten. With 4 bases clipped from V and 5 bases from J, the junction kept 4 bases outside the gene matches. The CDR3 is 14 amino acids. Germline values: CDR1 LNHDA, CDR2 SQIVND (reference sequence). The origin of this receptor is a woman aged 50 to 65 with acute or convalescent COVID-19. The specimen was peripheral blood. This chain links TRBV19 with TRBJ1-1, with TRBD1 matching 10 bases. Here the CDR3 reads CASSTRTGGTEAFF. CDR3 coding DNA: TGTGCCAGTAGTACCAGGACAGGGGGAACTGAAGCTTTCTTT.